This T cell receptor beta chain was obtained from a study of cytomegalovirus exposure and HLA in healthy donors. Remarks on this clone: Its cognate antigen is unknown.

The primer mix had 60 Vbeta and 13 Jbeta primers. Original data processing: Counted up in a later analysis, unique TCR beta chains came to 65 million to 80 million, with about 10 million shared. Profiled with immunoSEQ multiplex PCR; TCRdb holds only in-frame clones, not every one. V and J calls and clone size are those listed in that table; D and trimming were worked out from the DNA. The sample lists under 200,000 clones; 84% were seen once. Findings and limits, study-wide: Association with HLA alleles at 0.05 false discovery rate was found for roughly 17,000 TCR beta sequences in a later analysis. DRB1 showed the most TCR associations and HLA-C the fewest in a later analysis, as rates varied by HLA locus. TRBV6-2, TRBV6-3 and other indistinguishable V segments were excluded.

V was pared by 4 bases and J by 3 bases, with 6 bases of the junction left unmatched. The CDR3 length is 16 residues. Looked up from germline, CDR1 is LNHDA and CDR2 is SQIVND (reference sequence). This clonotype was sampled from a man aged 25-45 years in good health and CMV-seronegative. The sample was PBMCs. This chain joins TRBV19 and TRBJ2-5; TRBD2 matches at 12 bases. In DNA form, the CDR3 reads TGTGCCAGTAGTACGCGCGGACTAGCGGGAAAAGAGACCCAGTACTTC. This sequence encodes CASSTRGLAGKETQYF.